Listed below are T cell receptor beta chains from one sample, sequenced in a study of CD8 T cells in Susac syndrome. One entry per CDR3 protein results from TCRdb running MiXCR on the immunoSEQ multiplex PCR reads. This sample has approximately 190,000 distinct CDR3 sequences, with around nine tenths found just once. Sequencing input: CD4+ T cells from PBMCs. These receptors came from a human donor with Susac syndrome. The CDR3 runs from the conserved cysteine through the conserved F or W. The D gene is left open where the match is weak. Clone size is shown for a subset of rows, as once, few, many or a class of expanded clone.

clone size: few
V gene: TRBV28
J gene: TRBJ1-1
CDR3 length: 14
D gene: -
CDR3 DNA: TGTGCCAGCAGTAGGGGGGGTATGAACACTGAAGCTTTCTTT
CDR3 protein: CASSRGGMNTEAFF

clone size: -
V gene: TRBV20-1
J gene: TRBJ2-2
CDR3 length: 14
D gene: -
CDR3 DNA: TGCAGTGCTTCCTCCCGTTCGGACACCGGGGAGCTGTTTTTT
CDR3 protein: CSASSRSDTGELFF

clone size: -
V gene: TRBV20-1
J gene: TRBJ2-7
CDR3 length: 11
D gene: -
CDR3 DNA: TGCAGTGCTAGAGATGGGGCAGGGGAGTACTTC
CDR3 protein: CSARDGAGEYF

clone size: -
V gene: TRBV7-3
J gene: TRBJ2-3
CDR3 length: 15
D gene: -
CDR3 DNA: TGTGCCAGCAGCTCCCACCTTACGGGCACAGATACGCAGTATTTT
CDR3 protein: CASSSHLTGTDTQYF

clone size: -
V gene: TRBV7-2
J gene: TRBJ2-3
CDR3 length: 12
D gene: -
CDR3 DNA: TGTGCCAGCAGCTTAGCGCGAGATACGCAGTATTTT
CDR3 protein: CASSLARDTQYF

clone size: -
V gene: TRBV20-1
J gene: TRBJ2-6
CDR3 length: 15
D gene: -
CDR3 DNA: TGCAGTGCTTCACCGGGGGTCTCTGGGGCCAACGTCCTGACTTTC
CDR3 protein: CSASPGVSGANVLTF

clone size: -
V gene: TRBV10-3
J gene: TRBJ2-3
CDR3 length: 15
D gene: -
CDR3 DNA: TGTGCCATCAGTTCGGCCAGCGGTGTCACAGATACGCAGTATTTT
CDR3 protein: CAISSASGVTDTQYF

clone size: -
V gene: TRBV5-1
J gene: TRBJ1-4
CDR3 length: 14
D gene: -
CDR3 DNA: TGCGCCAGCAGCTCGGGCCCCGGGAATGAAAAACTGTTTTTT
CDR3 protein: CASSSGPGNEKLFF

clone size: -
V gene: TRBV20-1
J gene: TRBJ2-7
CDR3 length: 15
D gene: -
CDR3 DNA: TGCAGTGGTGTCATGAGGATTGATGATATCGACGAGCAGTACTTC
CDR3 protein: CSGVMRIDDIDEQYF

clone size: -
V gene: TRBV20-1
J gene: TRBJ2-5
CDR3 length: 14
D gene: TRBD2
CDR3 DNA: TGCAGTGCCCGTAGCGGGAGGGCCAGGGAGACCCAGTACTTC
CDR3 protein: CSARSGRARETQYF

clone size: -
V gene: TRBV19
J gene: TRBJ2-1
CDR3 length: 15
D gene: TRBD2
CDR3 DNA: TGTGCCAGTAGTACTCAGCGGGGGGTTTACAATGAGCAGTTCTTC
CDR3 protein: CASSTQRGVYNEQFF

clone size: -
V gene: TRBV20-1
J gene: TRBJ2-1
CDR3 length: 13
D gene: -
CDR3 DNA: TGCAGTGCTAGAATCCCGGGGGCAAATGAGCAGTTCTTC
CDR3 protein: CSARIPGANEQFF

clone size: -
V gene: TRBV4-1
J gene: TRBJ2-1
CDR3 length: 15
D gene: TRBD2
CDR3 DNA: TGCGCCAGCAGCAAAAGGGGACTAGCAGTAGATGAGCAGTTCTTC
CDR3 protein: CASSKRGLAVDEQFF

clone size: -
V gene: TRBV6-2/TRBV6-3
J gene: TRBJ2-3
CDR3 length: 22
D gene: TRBD2
CDR3 DNA: TGTGCCAGCAGAAATCCAGGGAACCTAGCGGGGGGGCCTCGTTTTGTTTCAGATACGCAGTATTTT
CDR3 protein: CASRNPGNLAGGPRFVSDTQYF

clone size: -
V gene: TRBV5-4
J gene: TRBJ2-5
CDR3 length: 14
D gene: -
CDR3 DNA: TGTGCCACCTCACGTGAACTAGCTCGAGAGACCCAGTACTTC
CDR3 protein: CATSRELARETQYF

clone size: -
V gene: TRBV6-2/TRBV6-3
J gene: TRBJ2-7
CDR3 length: 15
D gene: TRBD2
CDR3 DNA: TGTGCCAGCAGGACCCGACTAGCGGCCTCCTACGAGCAGTACTTC
CDR3 protein: CASRTRLAASYEQYF

clone size: -
V gene: TRBV28
J gene: TRBJ1-3
CDR3 length: 15
D gene: -
CDR3 DNA: TGTGCCAGCTCACAGGGTGATCGCTCTGGAAACACCATATATTTT
CDR3 protein: CASSQGDRSGNTIYF

clone size: -
V gene: TRBV5-1
J gene: TRBJ1-2
CDR3 length: 13
D gene: -
CDR3 DNA: TGCGCCAGCAGCTTGGTGCGTGGCTATGGCTACACCTTC
CDR3 protein: CASSLVRGYGYTF

clone size: -
V gene: TRBV19
J gene: TRBJ1-1
CDR3 length: 14
D gene: -
CDR3 DNA: TGTGCCAGTAGCCGAATCCGGAAGAACACTGAAGCTTTCTTT
CDR3 protein: CASSRIRKNTEAFF

clone size: -
V gene: TRBV12-3/TRBV12-4
J gene: TRBJ1-1
CDR3 length: 15
D gene: -
CDR3 DNA: TGTGCCAGCAGTTTAGCATATCTTTTGAACACTGAAGCTTTCTTT
CDR3 protein: CASSLAYLLNTEAFF

clone size: -
V gene: TRBV6-6
J gene: TRBJ2-7
CDR3 length: 13
D gene: -
CDR3 DNA: TGTGCCAGCAGTTACCGGCAAGCCTACGAGCAGTACTTC
CDR3 protein: CASSYRQAYEQYF

clone size: -
V gene: TRBV20-1
J gene: TRBJ2-1
CDR3 length: 14
D gene: -
CDR3 DNA: TGCAGTGCTAGAAGGCCCACTCCACAGAATGAGCAGTTCTTC
CDR3 protein: CSARRPTPQNEQFF

clone size: -
V gene: TRBV7-2
J gene: TRBJ2-3
CDR3 length: 18
D gene: TRBD2
CDR3 DNA: TGTGCCAGCAGCTCTGGAGATGGCGGGGGGGCGGTTTCAGATACGCAGTATTTT
CDR3 protein: CASSSGDGGGAVSDTQYF

clone size: -
V gene: TRBV4-1
J gene: TRBJ1-5
CDR3 length: 14
D gene: -
CDR3 DNA: TGCGCCAGCAGACCGACAGTTAGCAATCAGCCCCAGCATTTT
CDR3 protein: CASRPTVSNQPQHF

clone size: -
V gene: TRBV24-1
J gene: TRBJ2-5
CDR3 length: 14
D gene: TRBD2
CDR3 DNA: TGTGCCACCAGGCCTAGCGGGAGGGAAGAGACCCAGTACTTC
CDR3 protein: CATRPSGREETQYF

clone size: -
V gene: TRBV20-1
J gene: TRBJ1-6
CDR3 length: 17
D gene: -
CDR3 DNA: TGCAGTGCTAGATCCTCGACGGCGGGGGCCTATAATTCACCCCTCCACTTT
CDR3 protein: CSARSSTAGAYNSPLHF

clone size: -
V gene: TRBV6-1
J gene: TRBJ1-2
CDR3 length: 15
D gene: -
CDR3 DNA: TGTGCCAGCAGTGAAAGTTCAGGGACTGGCTATGGCTACACCTTC
CDR3 protein: CASSESSGTGYGYTF

clone size: -
V gene: TRBV10-3
J gene: TRBJ2-3
CDR3 length: 15
D gene: TRBD2
CDR3 DNA: TGTGCCATCAGGACTAGCGGGGAAAGCACAGATACGCAGTATTTT
CDR3 protein: CAIRTSGESTDTQYF

clone size: -
V gene: TRBV10-3
J gene: TRBJ1-2
CDR3 length: 14
D gene: -
CDR3 DNA: TGTGCCATCAGTGAGTCGAGGGAACACTATGGCTACACCTTC
CDR3 protein: CAISESREHYGYTF

clone size: once
V gene: TRBV10-2
J gene: TRBJ2-5
CDR3 length: 12
D gene: -
CDR3 DNA: TGCGCCAGCAGCGAAGAGGGGCAGACCCAGTACTTC
CDR3 protein: CASSEEGQTQYF

clone size: -
V gene: TRBV19
J gene: TRBJ1-2
CDR3 length: 14
D gene: -
CDR3 DNA: TGTGCCAGTAGCTTCGGCAGCAATAACTATGGCTACACCTTC
CDR3 protein: CASSFGSNNYGYTF

clone size: -
V gene: TRBV4-1
J gene: TRBJ2-1
CDR3 length: 18
D gene: TRBD2
CDR3 DNA: TGCGCCAGCAGCCAGCGTCAGCGGGGGGCCCCCAGAGGGACTGAGCAGTTCTTC
CDR3 protein: CASSQRQRGAPRGTEQFF

clone size: -
V gene: TRBV19
J gene: TRBJ1-5
CDR3 length: 13
D gene: -
CDR3 DNA: TGTGCCAGTAGGGGGCAGTGGAATCAGCCCCAGCATTTT
CDR3 protein: CASRGQWNQPQHF

clone size: -
V gene: TRBV7-2
J gene: TRBJ1-4
CDR3 length: 14
D gene: -
CDR3 DNA: TGTGCCAGCGGAATGAAAGCAACTAATGAAAAACTGTTTTTT
CDR3 protein: CASGMKATNEKLFF

clone size: -
V gene: TRBV20-1
J gene: TRBJ2-5
CDR3 length: 13
D gene: -
CDR3 DNA: TGCAGTGCTGGGCCGGGAGTCCAAGAGACCCAGTACTTC
CDR3 protein: CSAGPGVQETQYF

clone size: -
V gene: TRBV4-1
J gene: TRBJ2-5
CDR3 length: 18
D gene: TRBD2
CDR3 DNA: TGCGCCAGCAGCCATGCCGACTTTACGGGGGGGATACAAGAGACCCAGTACTTC
CDR3 protein: CASSHADFTGGIQETQYF

clone size: -
V gene: TRBV18
J gene: TRBJ2-7
CDR3 length: 15
D gene: TRBD2
CDR3 DNA: TGTGCCAGCTCACCTGCTAGCGGGGGGGGCTACGAGCAGTACTTC
CDR3 protein: CASSPASGGGYEQYF

clone size: -
V gene: TRBV5-1
J gene: TRBJ1-2
CDR3 length: 13
D gene: TRBD1
CDR3 DNA: TGCGCCAGCAGCTTGGGACAGGGCGAAGGCTACACCTTC
CDR3 protein: CASSLGQGEGYTF

clone size: once
V gene: TRBV12-3/TRBV12-4
J gene: TRBJ1-2
CDR3 length: 15
D gene: -
CDR3 DNA: TGTGCCAGCAGCCCTTTAACCCCGGCCTGGAGTGGCTACACCTTC
CDR3 protein: CASSPLTPAWSGYTF

clone size: -
V gene: TRBV21-1
J gene: TRBJ1-5
CDR3 length: 18
D gene: -
CDR3 DNA: TGTGCCAGCACCCTCCTCCGGGGACAGGGAATTAGCAATCAGCCCCAGCATTTT
CDR3 protein: CASTLLRGQGISNQPQHF

clone size: -
V gene: TRBV12-3/TRBV12-4
J gene: TRBJ1-2
CDR3 length: 14
D gene: TRBD1
CDR3 DNA: TGTGCCAGCAGTCCCCCGGGACAGGGGATTGGCTACACCTTC
CDR3 protein: CASSPPGQGIGYTF

clone size: -
V gene: TRBV10-3
J gene: TRBJ2-5
CDR3 length: 13
D gene: -
CDR3 DNA: TGTGCCATCAGTTGGAGTACTGAAGAGACCCAGTACTTC
CDR3 protein: CAISWSTEETQYF

clone size: -
V gene: TRBV2
J gene: TRBJ1-5
CDR3 length: 13
D gene: -
CDR3 DNA: TGTGCCAGCAGTGGGGGCATCAATCAGCCCCAGCATTTT
CDR3 protein: CASSGGINQPQHF